This T cell receptor beta chain was captured in a study of T cells in Graves' hyperthyroidism and ophthalmopathy. Amplified TCR beta CDR3 regions derived from RNA transcripts. HTBI primers were the set used in a first-round RT-PCR of the TCR CDR3. TCRdb recomputed calls from the multiplex PCR reads with MiXCR, one row per CDR3 protein. Among around 690,000 distinct CDR3 sequences listed, more than 20% were seen once. The CDR3 sequence is 11 residues long. Germline V lookup: CDR1 SQVTM, CDR2 ANQGSEA. The trim removed 6 bases at V and 5 bases at J, leaving 2 bases unmatched. This clonotype was sampled from a man younger than 45 with Graves' ophthalmopathy. Source material: blood. The V gene is TRBV29-1, the J gene TRBJ2-7; TRBD1 aligns across 9 bases. Here the CDR3 DNA reads TGCAGCGTAGGGACAGGGAACGAGCAGTACTTC. Amino acid sequence: CSVGTGNEQYF.